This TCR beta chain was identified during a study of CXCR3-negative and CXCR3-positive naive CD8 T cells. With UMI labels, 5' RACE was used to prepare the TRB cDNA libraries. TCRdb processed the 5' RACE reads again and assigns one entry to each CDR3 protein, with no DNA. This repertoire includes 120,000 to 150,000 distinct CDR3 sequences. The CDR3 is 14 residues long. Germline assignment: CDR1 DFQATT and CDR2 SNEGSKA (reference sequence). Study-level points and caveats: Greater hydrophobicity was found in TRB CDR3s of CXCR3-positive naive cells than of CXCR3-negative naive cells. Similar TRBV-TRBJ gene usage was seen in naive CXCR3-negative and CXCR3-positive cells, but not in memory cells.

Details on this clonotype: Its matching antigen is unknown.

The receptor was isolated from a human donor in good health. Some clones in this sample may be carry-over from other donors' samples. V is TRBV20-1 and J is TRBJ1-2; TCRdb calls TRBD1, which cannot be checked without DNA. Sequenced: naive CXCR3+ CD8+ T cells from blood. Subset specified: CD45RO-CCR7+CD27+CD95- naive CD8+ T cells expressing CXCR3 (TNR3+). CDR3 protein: CSAQSGGRNYGYTF.